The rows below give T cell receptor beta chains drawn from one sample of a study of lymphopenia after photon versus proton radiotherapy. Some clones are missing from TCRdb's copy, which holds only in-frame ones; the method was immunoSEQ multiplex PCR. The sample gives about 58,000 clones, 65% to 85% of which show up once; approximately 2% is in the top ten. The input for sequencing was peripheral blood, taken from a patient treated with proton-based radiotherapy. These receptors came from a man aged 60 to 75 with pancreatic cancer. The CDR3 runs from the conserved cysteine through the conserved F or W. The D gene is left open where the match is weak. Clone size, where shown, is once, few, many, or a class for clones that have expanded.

TGTGCCAGCAGTTCGGACAGGACCAATGAAAAACTGTTTTTT,CASSSDRTNEKLFF,TRBJ1-4,NA,TRBD1,TRBV28
TGTGCCAGCAGCGTAGGGGTGACGGGACTTTCCTACAATGAGCAGTTCTTC,CASSVGVTGLSYNEQFF,TRBJ2-1,NA,NA,TRBV9
TGCGCCAGCAGCCAACCCGGGACTAGCGGGAGGGCCGATAAAGATACGCAGTATTTT,CASSQPGTSGRADKDTQYF,TRBJ2-3,NA,TRBD2,TRBV4-1
TGTGCCAGCAGTGATTTTGGGTCCGGGGCCAACGTCCTGACTTTC,CASSDFGSGANVLTF,TRBJ2-6,NA,NA,TRBV2
TGTGCCACCCTTGGACTAGCTGGCTATGAGCAGTTCTTC,CATLGLAGYEQFF,TRBJ2-1,NA,TRBD2,TRBV28
TGTGCTAGCAGCCCCAGGCTTGCGGGAGGATCCTACAATGAGCAGTTCTTC,CASSPRLAGGSYNEQFF,TRBJ2-1,NA,TRBD2,TRBV7-7
TGTGCCAGCAGCCTCACCGGGACAGGAACGGAGACCCAGTACTTC,CASSLTGTGTETQYF,TRBJ2-5,NA,TRBD1,TRBV28
TGTGCCACGGGACAGGGGAATCCCCAGCATTTT,CATGQGNPQHF,TRBJ1-5,NA,TRBD1,TRBV6-8
TGTGCCAGCAGTGGGACAGGGGTTGACACTGAAGCTTTCTTT,CASSGTGVDTEAFF,TRBJ1-1,NA,TRBD1,TRBV2
TGTGCCACCGGGACTTCGCTGAGCTCCTACGAGCAGTACTTC,CATGTSLSSYEQYF,TRBJ2-7,NA,NA,TRBV15
TGTGCCAGTCTTACGACCAGCGGGATAGGGAACATTCAGTACTTC,CASLTTSGIGNIQYF,TRBJ2-4,NA,TRBD2,TRBV19
TGTGCCAGCAGCTTAGACAGTGGGATAGATACGCAGTATTTT,CASSLDSGIDTQYF,TRBJ2-3,few,NA,TRBV7-9
TGTGCCATCAGTGGACTGGAGGGCTATGGCTACACCTTC,CAISGLEGYGYTF,TRBJ1-2,medium-sized,NA,TRBV10-3
TGCGCCAGCAGCCAAGCCCGGGACAGGGTAATCCATGAGCAGTTCTTC,CASSQARDRVIHEQFF,TRBJ2-1,NA,TRBD1,TRBV4-3
TGCGCCAGCAGCCACGGGGACAGGGGGCACGTGAACACTGAAGCTTTCTTT,CASSHGDRGHVNTEAFF,TRBJ1-1,NA,TRBD1,TRBV4-3
TGTGCCAGCAGCGCCGATGGGACTAGACGAGACAATGAGCAGTTCTTC,CASSADGTRRDNEQFF,TRBJ2-1,NA,TRBD2,TRBV11-3
TGCGCCAGCGGGTCCGGCGGCGGGAGTGATTACAATGAGCAGTTCTTC,CASGSGGGSDYNEQFF,TRBJ2-1,few,TRBD2,TRBV5-1